This T cell receptor beta chain is drawn from a study of T-cell memory formation after mild COVID-19. General observations from the study: Most CD4+ clones that shrank were in CM and EM, while CD8+ ones turned up in EMRA. Pre-infection memory carried some responding clones, suggesting that cross-reactive memory joined.

V shed 3 bases and J shed 4 bases, with 15 bases lying between them. Germline V gene sequence: CDR1 LGHNA, CDR2 YSLEER. The CDR3 runs to 15 residues. TCRdb itself ran the 5' RACE reads through MiXCR, one entry per CDR3 protein. The sample consists of around 300,000 distinct CDR3 sequences, over 10% of them appearing once. Regarding this clonotype: Its antigen is as yet unknown.

The chain is built from TRBV4-3 and TRBJ1-2; D not resolved. This clonotype was sampled from a young man who had mild COVID-19 (a few samples of this study predate the infection). Cell type and time point are not known. The sample was PBMCs or a T cell subset sorted from them (not recorded which). CDR3 in DNA: TGCGCCAGCAGCCAGGCCCCGGGAGTATTCTATGGCTACACCTTC. This codes for CASSQAPGVFYGYTF.